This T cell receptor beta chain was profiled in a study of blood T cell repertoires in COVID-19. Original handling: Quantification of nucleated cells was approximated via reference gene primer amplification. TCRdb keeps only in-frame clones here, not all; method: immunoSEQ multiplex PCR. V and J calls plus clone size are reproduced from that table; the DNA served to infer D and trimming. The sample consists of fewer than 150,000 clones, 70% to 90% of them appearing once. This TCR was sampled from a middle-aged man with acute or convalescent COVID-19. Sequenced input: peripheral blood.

The CDR3 DNA reads as TGTGCCTGGAGTGTACGGGACAGCGCGAACACTGAAGCTTTCTTT. It codes for CAWSVRDSANTEAFF. The genes are TRBV30 and TRBJ1-1, with 7 bases fitting TRBD1. The CDR3 has 15 residues. Trimming took 0 bases from V and 1 from J; bases not matched to a gene: 5. Germline V CDR1 and CDR2: GTSNPN, SVGIG (reference sequence).